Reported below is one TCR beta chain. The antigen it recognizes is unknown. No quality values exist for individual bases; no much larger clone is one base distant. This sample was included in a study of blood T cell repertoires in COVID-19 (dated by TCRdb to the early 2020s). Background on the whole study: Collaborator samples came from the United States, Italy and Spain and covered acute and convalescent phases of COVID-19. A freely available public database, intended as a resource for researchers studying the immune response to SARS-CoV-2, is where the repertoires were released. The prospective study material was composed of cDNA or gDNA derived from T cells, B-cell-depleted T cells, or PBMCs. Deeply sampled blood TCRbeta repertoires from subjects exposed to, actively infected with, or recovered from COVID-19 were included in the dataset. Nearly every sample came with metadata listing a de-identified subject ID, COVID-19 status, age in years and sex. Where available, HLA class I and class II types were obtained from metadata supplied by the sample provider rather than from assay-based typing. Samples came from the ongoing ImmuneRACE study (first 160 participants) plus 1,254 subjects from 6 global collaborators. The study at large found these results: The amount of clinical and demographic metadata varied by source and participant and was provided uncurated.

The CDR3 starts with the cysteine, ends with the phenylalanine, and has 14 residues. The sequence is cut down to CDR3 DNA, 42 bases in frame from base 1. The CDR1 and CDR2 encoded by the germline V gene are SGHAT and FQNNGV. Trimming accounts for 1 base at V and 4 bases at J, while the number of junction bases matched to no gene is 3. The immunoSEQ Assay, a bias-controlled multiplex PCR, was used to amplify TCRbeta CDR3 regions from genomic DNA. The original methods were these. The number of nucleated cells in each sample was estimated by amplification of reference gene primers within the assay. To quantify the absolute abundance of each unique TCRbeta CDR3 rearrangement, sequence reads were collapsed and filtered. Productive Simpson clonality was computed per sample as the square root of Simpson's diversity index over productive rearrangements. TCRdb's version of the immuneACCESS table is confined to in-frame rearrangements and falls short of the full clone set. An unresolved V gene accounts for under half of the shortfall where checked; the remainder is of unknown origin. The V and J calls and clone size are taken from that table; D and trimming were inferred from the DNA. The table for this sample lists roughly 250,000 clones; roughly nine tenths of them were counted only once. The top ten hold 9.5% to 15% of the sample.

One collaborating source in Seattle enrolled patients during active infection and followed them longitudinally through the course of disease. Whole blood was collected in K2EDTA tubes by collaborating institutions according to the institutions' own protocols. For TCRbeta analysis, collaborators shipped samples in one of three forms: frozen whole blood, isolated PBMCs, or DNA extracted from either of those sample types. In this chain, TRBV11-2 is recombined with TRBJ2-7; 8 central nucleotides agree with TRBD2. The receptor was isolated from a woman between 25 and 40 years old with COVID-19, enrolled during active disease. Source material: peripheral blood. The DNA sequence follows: TGTGCCAGCAGCTTAGTGGGACTAGGTTACGAGCAGTACTTC. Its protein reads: CASSLVGLGYEQYF.